This TCR beta chain originates from a study of cytotoxic CD8 clonotypes in ibrutinib-treated CLL. Study-wide background: Complete response was seen in 2 patients and partial in approximately 24; about twelve progressed and around 14 stayed remitted after a median approximately 70 months.

This clone was picked up a small number of times. As yet, its antigen is unknown. The protocol was immunoSEQ multiplex PCR, while the TCRdb copy is restricted to in-frame clones and leaves out a portion. Among approximately 200,000 clones listed, approximately 72% were seen once. Libraries of TCR beta were made from 1.5 to 2 micrograms of genomic DNA that came from cryopreserved PBMCs. Germline CDR1 reads SGHRS; CDR2 reads YFSETQ. Trimming took off 6 bases at V and 1 base at J, with 16 bases between the two ends. The CDR3 consists of 15 residues. Study findings and constraints: Public clonotypes were uncommon and contracted or stayed stable on treatment. Exceeding age-matched healthy donors, baseline clonality also tracked the counts of circulating CD8+ T cells.

The material sequenced was PBMCs, taken after 24 months of ibrutinib treatment. The chain is built from TRBV5-1 and TRBJ2-5; D not certain. The sequence was obtained from a human donor with chronic lymphocytic leukemia. The CDR3 DNA reads TGCGCCAGCAAAGATGTAAGGAGCTCCCAAGAGACCCAGTACTTC. This encodes CASKDVRSSQETQYF.